Sequencing of this TCR beta chain was carried out in a study of T cells after posttransplantation cyclophosphamide. Study-wide results and limits: Donor CD8+ memory clones often dominated recipient blood repertoires at later times.

Germline V gene lookup returns CDR1 SGHVS and CDR2 FQNEAQ. V was trimmed by 1 base and J by 4 bases, leaving 12 bases between them. The CDR3 has 15 residues. Points on this clone: Its antigen is not known.

Only in-frame clones appear in the TCRdb table, and some are missing; sequencing was by immunoSEQ multiplex PCR. The table includes tens of thousands of clones, roughly nine tenths detected once. This TCR came from a woman aged 45-65 years in good health and a related stem cell transplant donor. The material sequenced was PBMCs. The chain is built from TRBV7-8 and TRBJ2-3; tentative D call: TRBD2 (5 bases). CDR3 sequence reads: CASSLGARVSDTQYF. The CDR3 DNA sequence: TGTGCCAGCAGCTTAGGGGCGCGGGTTTCAGATACGCAGTATTTT.